Listed here are 3 T cell receptor beta chains from one sample, sequenced in a study of T cell repertoires in aging, cancer and after chemotherapy. TCR beta rearrangements were amplified from peripheral blood genomic DNA. Rearranged V-D-J TRB sequences were amplified with a mixed TRB-A/B primer pool. TCRdb re-analysed the multiplex PCR reads in MiXCR, keeping a single row per CDR3 protein. The sample lists 8,000 or so distinct CDR3 sequences, roughly 30% occurring once. The sequenced sample was blood. All receptors come from a human donor in good health.

The sample holds a few counts of this clonotype. V usage is TRBV6-5 and J usage is TRBJ2-7; the match to TRBD1 covers 7 bases. This CDR3 region has 14 residues. Trimming removed 6 bases from V and 3 bases from J; junction bases left unmatched: 8. Germline V gene data show CDR1 as MNHEY and CDR2 as SVGAGI. The DNA of the CDR3 is TGTGCCAGCAGGTCGACAGGGTTGAGCTACGAGCAGTACTTC. It is translated as CASRSTGLSYEQYF.

A few counts support this clonotype. The chain combines TRBV6-1 with TRBJ2-5; D ambiguous. The V end was cut by 7 bases, the J end by 1 base, with 7 bases between. The CDR3 contains 12 residues. Per the germline V gene, CDR1 is MNHNS and CDR2 is SASEGT. CDR3 residues: CASTRFQETQYF. DNA of the CDR3: TGTGCCAGCACTCGGTTCCAAGAGACCCAGTACTTC.

This clonotype has more than one count but fewer than ten. The J gene is TRBJ1-2, the V gene TRBV19, with D unresolved. V was pared by 8 bases and J by 3 bases, with 16 bases between. There are 14 residues in the CDR3. CDR1 and CDR2 (germline): LNHDA, SQIVND (reference sequence). The CDR3 sequence: CASYPLDEHYGYTF. CDR3 DNA: TGTGCCAGTTACCCCCTAGACGAACACTATGGCTACACCTTC.